A selection of T cell receptor beta chains follows, all from one sample in a study of blood T cell repertoires in COVID-19. Sequencing used immunoSEQ multiplex PCR; TCRdb keeps in-frame clones, though not all of them. The sample has about 390,000 clones; about 87% are singletons. Sequenced sample: peripheral blood. These receptors originate from a woman aged 55-69 years with COVID-19, enrolled during active disease. The CDR3 runs from the conserved cysteine through the conserved F or W. The order of the fields is CDR3 length, J gene, D gene, V gene, CDR3 protein. A D gene is named only where the DNA matches it firmly.

15,TRBJ1-1,NA,TRBV18,CASSPPTGPNTEAFF
15,TRBJ1-2,TRBD1,TRBV18,CASSLSGQVNYGYTF
17,TRBJ2-7,TRBD1,TRBV7-4,CASSFAPDRGVGYEQYF
16,TRBJ2-1,TRBD1,TRBV4-2,CASSRRLGQGRDEQFF
14,TRBJ1-6,TRBD1,TRBV6-5,CASRQGARDSPLHF
14,TRBJ2-3,NA,TRBV7-3,CASSLKGGTDTQYF
15,TRBJ2-1,NA,TRBV7-3,CASSYNSDRYNEQFF
14,TRBJ1-6,NA,TRBV15,CATSRPGSYSPLHF
14,TRBJ1-5,NA,TRBV6-5,CASSTVYSNQPQHF
15,TRBJ2-3,NA,TRBV19,CASSAYRGSTDTQYF